One and the same sample provided the 5 T cell receptor beta chains below, sequenced in a study of cytomegalovirus exposure and HLA in healthy donors. The PCR ran on 60 Vbeta and 13 Jbeta primers. This table comes from immunoSEQ multiplex PCR, and its TCRdb copy is limited to in-frame clones, with some not included. Of approximately 140,000 clones in the sample, roughly 88% were seen once. Sequencing was done on a sample of PBMCs. All receptors come from a man over 45 in good health and CMV-seronegative.

This clone was seen a handful of times. The chain combines TRBV19 with TRBJ2-2; D gene ambiguous. Trimming cost V 5 bases and J 4 bases, with 14 bases left between them. Germline loops: CDR1 LNHDA, CDR2 SQIVND (reference sequence). There are 15 residues in the CDR3. The CDR3 protein is CASSFGSRGTGELFF. The CDR3 coding sequence is TGTGCCAGTAGTTTTGGAAGCCGCGGCACCGGGGAGCTGTTTTTT.

The rearrangement joins TRBV30 to TRBJ2-7, with 9 bases lining up with TRBD1. The germline gives CDR1 GTSNPN, CDR2 SVGIG (reference sequence). The CDR3 covers 15 residues. The junction had 13 bases not matched to a gene; V was cut back by 4 bases and J by 6 bases. DNA of the CDR3: TGTGCCTGGAATACAGGGGGCAGTGTAATAGGCGAGCAGTACTTC. It codes for CAWNTGGSVIGEQYF.

The chain carries TRBV9 and TRBJ2-3; 11 bases fit TRBD2. Germline V gives CDR1 SGDLS, CDR2 YYNGEE. V was pared by 3 bases and J by 1 base, with 1 base of the junction left unmatched. This CDR3 spans 15 amino acids. In DNA form, the CDR3 reads TGTGCCAGCAGCGCGACTAGCGGGGGCACAGATACGCAGTATTTT. Amino acid sequence: CASSATSGGTDTQYF.

The chain joins TRBV30 to TRBJ1-4; tentative D call: TRBD1 (5 bases). This CDR3 is 15 amino acids long. Germline lookup yields CDR1 GTSNPN and CDR2 SVGIG (reference sequence). V was pared by 3 bases and J by 6 bases, with 17 bases between. This chain's CDR3 is CAWREPARADEKLFF. CDR3 bases: TGTGCCTGGAGAGAGCCGGCCAGGGCTGATGAAAAACTGTTTTTT.

V gene TRBV7-9 combines with J gene TRBJ2-5, with 7 bases matching TRBD1. CDR1 and CDR2 (germline): SEHNR, FQNEAQ (reference sequence). V trimming: 6 bases; J trimming: 0 bases; junction bases outside the gene matches: 4. The CDR3 extends over 14 amino acids. The CDR3 loop is CASRKDRYQETQYF. CDR3 in DNA: TGTGCCAGCAGGAAGGACAGGTACCAAGAGACCCAGTACTTC.